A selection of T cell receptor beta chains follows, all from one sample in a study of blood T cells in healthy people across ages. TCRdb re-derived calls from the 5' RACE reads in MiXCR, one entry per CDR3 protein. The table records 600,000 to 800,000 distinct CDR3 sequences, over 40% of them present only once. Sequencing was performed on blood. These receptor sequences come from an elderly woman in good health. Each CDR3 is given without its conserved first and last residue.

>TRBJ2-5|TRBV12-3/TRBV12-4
ASTSGLSQETQY
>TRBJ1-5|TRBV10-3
AISDEGAGNQPQH
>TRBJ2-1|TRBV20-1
SARDLGGVSSYNEQF
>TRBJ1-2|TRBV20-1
SATGQAQGGST
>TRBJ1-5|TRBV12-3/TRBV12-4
ASKLGGKVQGQPQH
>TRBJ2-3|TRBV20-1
SAGATGLAGGLAGTDTQY
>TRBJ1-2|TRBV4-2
ASSQHEDRGYGYT
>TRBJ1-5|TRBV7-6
ASSWKQDQPQH
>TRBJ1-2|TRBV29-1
SVEGAGAPNYGYT
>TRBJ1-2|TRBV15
ATSRPHRGQGNYGYT
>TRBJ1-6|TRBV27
ASSLMENRNNSPLH
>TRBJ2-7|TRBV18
ASSPPREPYEQY
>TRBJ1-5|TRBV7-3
ASSLFCRVRRQGDQPQH
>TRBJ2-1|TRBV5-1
ASSPIAGGENEQF
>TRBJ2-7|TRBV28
ASSWDRGPPYEQY
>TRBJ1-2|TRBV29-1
SVVRQGANHGYT
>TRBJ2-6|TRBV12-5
ASGYVVSGANVLT
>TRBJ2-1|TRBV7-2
ASSIGLGGYNEQF
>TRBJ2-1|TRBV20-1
SVLYDKGNEQF
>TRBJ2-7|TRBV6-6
ASRKGTGVDEQY
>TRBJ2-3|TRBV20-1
SASARLTAADTQY
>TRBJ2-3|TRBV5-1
ASSSQGDMQY
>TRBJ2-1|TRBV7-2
ASSLGWGQGFNEQF
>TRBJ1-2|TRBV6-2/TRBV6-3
ASSAGTANYGYT
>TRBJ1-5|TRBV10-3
AISETQGVNQPQH
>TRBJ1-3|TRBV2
ASSEPLDRPGNAIY
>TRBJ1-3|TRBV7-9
ASSPDPGNTIY
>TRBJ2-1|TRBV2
ASRSRTSGDNEQF
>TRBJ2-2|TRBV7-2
ASRGGISTGELF
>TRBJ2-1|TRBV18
ASSVTSGRNPSSYNEQF
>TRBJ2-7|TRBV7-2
ASSFSPPYEQY
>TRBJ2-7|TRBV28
ASSGTGPYEQY
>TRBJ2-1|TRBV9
ASSVDLGGEQF
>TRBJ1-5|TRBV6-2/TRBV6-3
ASRSWQTPSNQPQH
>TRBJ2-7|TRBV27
ASSPYRGAFWDEQY
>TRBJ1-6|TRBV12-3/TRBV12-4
ASNRDRGPNSPLH
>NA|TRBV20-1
SAPRQGDEQY
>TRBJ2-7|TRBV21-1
ASSKVVGTLGYEQY
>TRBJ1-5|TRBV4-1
ASSQARGKNQPQH
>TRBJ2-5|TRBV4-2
ASSQDYQAPETQY
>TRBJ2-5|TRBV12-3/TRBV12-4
ASRDSGSGTQY
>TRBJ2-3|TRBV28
ASSLPEDRGTDTQY
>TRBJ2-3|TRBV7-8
ASSPAHTQY
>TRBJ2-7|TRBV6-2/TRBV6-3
ASSYGTNSYEQY
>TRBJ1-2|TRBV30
AWSAVPQGGYT
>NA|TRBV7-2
ASSKNPAGGSEQY
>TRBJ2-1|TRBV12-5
ASGLYSGTESSYNEQF
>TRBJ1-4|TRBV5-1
ASSLAGGRDNEKLF
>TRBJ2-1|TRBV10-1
ASSWDRSSYNEQF